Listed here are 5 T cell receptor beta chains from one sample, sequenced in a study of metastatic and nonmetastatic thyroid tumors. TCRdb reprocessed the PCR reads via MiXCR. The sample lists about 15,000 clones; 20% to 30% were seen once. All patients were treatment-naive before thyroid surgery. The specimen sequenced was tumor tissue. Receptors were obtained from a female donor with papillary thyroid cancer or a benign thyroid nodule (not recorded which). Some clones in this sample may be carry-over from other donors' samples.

The CDR3 protein is CASISMASLCLFF. The CDR3 DNA sequence: TGTGCCAGCATCTCTATGGCCTCTCTCTGTCTGTTTTTT. The chain recombines TRBV7-9 with TRBJ1-4; no clear D gene. Germline CDR1 and CDR2: SEHNR and FQNEAQ (reference sequence). Trimming removed 7 bases at V and 14 bases at J, with 20 bases between. The CDR3 totals 13 residues.

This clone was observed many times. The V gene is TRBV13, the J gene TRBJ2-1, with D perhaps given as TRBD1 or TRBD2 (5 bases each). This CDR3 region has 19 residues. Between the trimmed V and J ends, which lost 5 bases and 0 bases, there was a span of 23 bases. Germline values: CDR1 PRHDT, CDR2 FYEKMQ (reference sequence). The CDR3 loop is CASSVLGTARNSSYNEQFF. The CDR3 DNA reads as TGTGCCAGCAGCGTTCTGGGGACGGCGAGAAATAGCTCCTACAATGAGCAGTTCTTC.

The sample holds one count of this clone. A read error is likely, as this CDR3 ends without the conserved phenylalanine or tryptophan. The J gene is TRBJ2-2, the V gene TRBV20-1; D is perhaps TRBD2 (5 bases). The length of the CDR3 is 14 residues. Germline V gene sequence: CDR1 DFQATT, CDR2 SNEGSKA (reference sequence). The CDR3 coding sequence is TGCAGTGCTAGACAACGCCACCCGACCCGGGATCTGTTTTAT. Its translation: CSARQRHPTRDLFY.

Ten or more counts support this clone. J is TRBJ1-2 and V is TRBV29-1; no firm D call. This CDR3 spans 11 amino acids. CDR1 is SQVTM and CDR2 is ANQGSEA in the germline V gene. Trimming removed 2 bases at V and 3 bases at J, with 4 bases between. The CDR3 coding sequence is TGCAGCGTTGAAAGACACTATGGCTACACCTTC. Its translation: CSVERHYGYTF.

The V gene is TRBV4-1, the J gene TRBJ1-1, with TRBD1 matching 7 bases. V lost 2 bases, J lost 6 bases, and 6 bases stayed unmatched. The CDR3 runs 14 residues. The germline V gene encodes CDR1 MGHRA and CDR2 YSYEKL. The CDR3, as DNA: TGCGCCAGCAGCCAACCAGACAGGGTCGCTGAAGCTTTCTTT. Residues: CASSQPDRVAEAFF.